A selection of T cell receptor beta chains follows, all from one sample in a study of OX40 agonist ivuxolimab in advanced cancers. Some clones are missing from TCRdb's copy, which holds only in-frame ones; the method was immunoSEQ multiplex PCR. There are approximately 35,000 clones in the sample; approximately 90% occur only once, and 30% to 40% lies in the top ten. The input for sequencing was CD4+ or CD8+ T cells sorted from blood, taken in a trial of the OX40 agonist ivuxolimab. The source of these receptors is an adult with an advanced solid tumor such as melanoma, head and neck, liver or kidney cancer. The CDR3 runs from the conserved cysteine through the conserved F or W. D genes are given only for firm matches. Expanded clones are given a class, and other clones once, few, many or no size at all.

j_gene: TRBJ1-1
d_gene: NA
v_gene: TRBV6-5
abundance: NA
CDR3aa: CASSYYGSEAFF
CDR3nt: TGTGCCAGCAGTTACTACGGGAGTGAAGCTTTCTTT

j_gene: TRBJ2-2
d_gene: NA
v_gene: TRBV28
abundance: NA
CDR3aa: CANRAGTTGELFF
CDR3nt: TGTGCCAACCGGGCGGGAACCACCGGGGAGCTGTTTTTT

j_gene: TRBJ2-1
d_gene: NA
v_gene: TRBV13
abundance: NA
CDR3aa: CASSLVAGNNEWQFF
CDR3nt: TGTGCCAGCAGCTTAGTTGCGGGGAACAATGAGTGGCAGTTCTTC

j_gene: TRBJ2-1
d_gene: NA
v_gene: TRBV27
abundance: NA
CDR3aa: CASTLMSGAYNEQFF
CDR3nt: TGTGCCAGCACCCTTATGTCAGGGGCCTACAATGAGCAGTTCTTC

j_gene: TRBJ1-6
d_gene: TRBD1
v_gene: TRBV27
abundance: NA
CDR3aa: CASSLTGGNSPLHF
CDR3nt: TGTGCCAGCTCTCTGACAGGGGGCAATTCACCCCTCCACTTT

j_gene: TRBJ2-1
d_gene: TRBD2
v_gene: TRBV28
abundance: NA
CDR3aa: CASSLRLAGIHNEQFF
CDR3nt: TGTGCCAGCAGTTTACGGCTAGCGGGGATTCACAATGAGCAGTTCTTC

j_gene: TRBJ2-1
d_gene: TRBD2
v_gene: TRBV9
abundance: NA
CDR3aa: CASSPGTILYNEQFF
CDR3nt: TGTGCCAGCAGCCCCGGGACTATTCTCTACAATGAGCAGTTCTTC

j_gene: TRBJ1-1
d_gene: NA
v_gene: TRBV19
abundance: once
CDR3aa: CASTNRPRLGNTEAFF
CDR3nt: TGTGCCAGTACTAATCGGCCGCGTTTAGGGAACACTGAAGCTTTCTTT

j_gene: TRBJ1-2
d_gene: TRBD1
v_gene: TRBV29-1
abundance: NA
CDR3aa: CSVVDRGTSYGYTF
CDR3nt: TGCAGCGTTGTAGACAGGGGGACGAGCTATGGCTACACCTTC

j_gene: TRBJ1-2
d_gene: NA
v_gene: TRBV10-2
abundance: NA
CDR3aa: CASSESQGFANYGYTF
CDR3nt: TGCGCCAGCAGTGAGTCTCAGGGTTTTGCTAACTATGGCTACACCTTC

j_gene: TRBJ2-1
d_gene: NA
v_gene: TRBV11-2
abundance: NA
CDR3aa: CASSPLGRGRYNEQFF
CDR3nt: TGTGCCAGCAGCCCCTTAGGCCGGGGACGGTACAATGAGCAGTTCTTC

j_gene: TRBJ2-1
d_gene: TRBD1
v_gene: TRBV27
abundance: NA
CDR3aa: CASSLRTGGNEQFF
CDR3nt: TGTGCCAGCAGTCTTCGGACAGGGGGCAATGAGCAGTTCTTC

j_gene: TRBJ1-2
d_gene: NA
v_gene: TRBV7-2
abundance: NA
CDR3aa: CASTNPGGGDYGYTF
CDR3nt: TGTGCCAGCACCAACCCGGGGGGAGGGGACTATGGCTACACCTTC

j_gene: TRBJ2-1
d_gene: NA
v_gene: TRBV19
abundance: NA
CDR3aa: CASSIGVLEHNEQFF
CDR3nt: TGTGCCAGTAGTATAGGGGTCCTAGAACACAATGAGCAGTTCTTC

j_gene: TRBJ2-3
d_gene: NA
v_gene: TRBV6-4
abundance: NA
CDR3aa: CASSDSGAADTQYF
CDR3nt: TGTGCCAGCAGTGACTCGGGAGCGGCGGATACGCAGTATTTT

j_gene: TRBJ2-1
d_gene: TRBD2
v_gene: TRBV5-6
abundance: NA
CDR3aa: CASSTGLNNEQFF
CDR3nt: TGTGCCAGCAGCACGGGACTAAACAATGAGCAGTTCTTC

j_gene: TRBJ2-7
d_gene: NA
v_gene: TRBV5-1
abundance: NA
CDR3aa: CASSFGYEQYF
CDR3nt: TGCGCCAGCAGCTTCGGCTACGAGCAGTACTTC

j_gene: TRBJ2-1
d_gene: NA
v_gene: TRBV15
abundance: NA
CDR3aa: CATSRASNEQFF
CDR3nt: TGTGCCACCAGCAGAGCTAGCAATGAGCAGTTCTTC

j_gene: TRBJ2-2
d_gene: NA
v_gene: TRBV4-3
abundance: once
CDR3aa: CASSPSGTGELFF
CDR3nt: TGCGCCAGCAGCCCGAGCGGGACCGGGGAGCTGTTTTTT

j_gene: TRBJ2-2
d_gene: NA
v_gene: TRBV4-3
abundance: NA
CDR3aa: CASSQEGLRDIAYTGELFF
CDR3nt: TGCGCCAGCAGCCAAGAGGGGCTCCGGGACATAGCATACACCGGGGAGCTGTTTTTT

j_gene: TRBJ2-2
d_gene: TRBD1
v_gene: TRBV9
abundance: NA
CDR3aa: CASSGTTGGNTGELFF
CDR3nt: TGTGCCAGCAGCGGAACGACAGGGGGCAACACCGGGGAGCTGTTTTTT

j_gene: TRBJ2-1
d_gene: NA
v_gene: TRBV27
abundance: NA
CDR3aa: CASSLGRYNEQFF
CDR3nt: TGTGCCAGCAGTTTAGGCAGATACAATGAGCAGTTCTTC

j_gene: TRBJ1-5
d_gene: NA
v_gene: TRBV5-1
abundance: NA
CDR3aa: CASSLAKEGSQPQHF
CDR3nt: TGCGCCAGCAGCTTGGCCAAAGAGGGGAGTCAGCCCCAGCATTTT

j_gene: TRBJ2-7
d_gene: NA
v_gene: TRBV4-1
abundance: NA
CDR3aa: CASSQDALRGLAAYEQYF
CDR3nt: TGCGCCAGCAGCCAAGACGCTTTAAGGGGGCTAGCGGCCTACGAGCAGTACTTC

j_gene: TRBJ2-1
d_gene: NA
v_gene: TRBV4-2
abundance: NA
CDR3aa: CASSQDRLDEQFF
CDR3nt: TGTGCCAGCAGCCAAGATCGTTTGGATGAGCAGTTCTTC

j_gene: TRBJ2-3
d_gene: NA
v_gene: TRBV27
abundance: NA
CDR3aa: CASSPPRGTDTQYF
CDR3nt: TGTGCCAGCAGTCCCCCGAGGGGAACAGATACGCAGTATTTT

j_gene: TRBJ2-1
d_gene: TRBD2
v_gene: TRBV5-6
abundance: NA
CDR3aa: CASSGGLPEQFF
CDR3nt: TGTGCCAGCAGCGGGGGACTACCTGAGCAGTTCTTC

j_gene: TRBJ1-1
d_gene: NA
v_gene: TRBV13
abundance: NA
CDR3aa: CASSLGFPGINTEAFF
CDR3nt: TGTGCCAGCAGCTTAGGCTTTCCAGGGATCAACACTGAAGCTTTCTTT

j_gene: TRBJ2-5
d_gene: NA
v_gene: TRBV19
abundance: NA
CDR3aa: CAAKAVGGGEQYF
CDR3nt: TGTGCCGCCAAAGCCGTGGGAGGAGGAGAGCAGTACTTC

j_gene: TRBJ1-4
d_gene: NA
v_gene: TRBV9
abundance: NA
CDR3aa: CASSVESQPTNEKLFF
CDR3nt: TGTGCCAGCAGCGTAGAAAGCCAGCCAACTAATGAAAAACTGTTTTTT

j_gene: TRBJ1-4
d_gene: NA
v_gene: TRBV6-4
abundance: NA
CDR3aa: CASSDSWQAEKLFF
CDR3nt: TGTGCCAGCAGTGACTCTTGGCAGGCCGAAAAACTGTTTTTT

j_gene: TRBJ1-5
d_gene: NA
v_gene: TRBV10-1
abundance: NA
CDR3aa: CASSRDTYSNQPQHF
CDR3nt: TGCGCCAGCAGTCGGGACACGTATAGCAATCAGCCCCAGCATTTT

j_gene: TRBJ2-7
d_gene: NA
v_gene: TRBV11-2
abundance: NA
CDR3aa: CASSLDVELIPPYEQYF
CDR3nt: TGTGCCAGCAGCTTAGATGTAGAGCTTATCCCGCCCTACGAGCAGTACTTC

j_gene: TRBJ1-1
d_gene: NA
v_gene: TRBV4-1
abundance: few
CDR3aa: CASSQTFPQGATEAFF
CDR3nt: TGCGCCAGCAGCCAAACATTCCCCCAGGGCGCCACTGAAGCTTTCTTT

j_gene: TRBJ2-1
d_gene: TRBD2
v_gene: TRBV4-3
abundance: NA
CDR3aa: CASSQLAGVSSYNEQFF
CDR3nt: TGCGCCAGCAGCCAGCTAGCGGGAGTATCATCCTACAATGAGCAGTTCTTC

j_gene: TRBJ2-7
d_gene: TRBD1
v_gene: TRBV6-5
abundance: NA
CDR3aa: CASSWDRGDDEQYF
CDR3nt: TGTGCCAGCAGTTGGGACAGGGGCGACGACGAGCAGTACTTC

j_gene: TRBJ2-7
d_gene: TRBD1
v_gene: TRBV28
abundance: NA
CDR3aa: CASRKTGTNEQYF
CDR3nt: TGTGCCAGCAGAAAGACAGGGACCAACGAGCAGTACTTC

j_gene: TRBJ2-1
d_gene: NA
v_gene: TRBV4-3
abundance: NA
CDR3aa: CASSQFRISYNEQFF
CDR3nt: TGCGCCAGCAGCCAATTCCGTATCTCCTACAATGAGCAGTTCTTC

j_gene: TRBJ1-1
d_gene: TRBD1
v_gene: TRBV5-4
abundance: NA
CDR3aa: CATTGENTEAFF
CDR3nt: TGTGCCACCACAGGGGAGAACACTGAAGCTTTCTTT

j_gene: TRBJ2-6
d_gene: TRBD2
v_gene: TRBV10-1
abundance: once
CDR3aa: CASRSQGVAGEAGANVLTF
CDR3nt: TGCGCCAGCAGGTCACAAGGAGTAGCGGGAGAAGCTGGGGCCAACGTCCTGACTTTC

j_gene: TRBJ2-7
d_gene: TRBD2
v_gene: TRBV29-1
abundance: NA
CDR3aa: CSVEWTTREGEQYF
CDR3nt: TGCAGCGTTGAGTGGACGACCAGGGAGGGCGAGCAGTACTTC

j_gene: TRBJ1-5
d_gene: NA
v_gene: TRBV27
abundance: NA
CDR3aa: CASSPKGSYSNQPQHF
CDR3nt: TGTGCCAGCAGTCCAAAGGGCAGCTATAGCAATCAGCCCCAGCATTTT